This TCR beta chain is drawn from a study of cytomegalovirus exposure and HLA in healthy donors. Study-wide context: Researchers found that around 80% of under 450 genotyped donors fell within the Caucasian-associated ancestry cluster. General study results and limits: Highly shared variants forming one cluster were likely a sequencing artifact. Several of the most significant clusters were apparently associated with common viral pathogens in a later analysis.

In regard to this clone: Its antigen is unidentified.

Per germline, CDR1 GTSNPN and CDR2 SVGIG (reference sequence). The CDR3 extends over 14 amino acids. J was trimmed by 2 bases and V by 3 bases; bases with no gene match: 5. This PCR relied on a set of 60 Vbeta primers and 13 Jbeta primers. Libraries were prepared by immunoSEQ multiplex PCR; TCRdb keeps only in-frame clonotypes and omits some of them. The data show roughly 190,000 clones, around 81% seen once. The chain carries TRBV30 and TRBJ2-3; 7 bases agree with TRBD1. The source is a woman aged 25 to 39 in good health and CMV-seropositive. Sequencing used PBMCs. CDR3 protein: CAWRQGSYTDTQYF. The CDR3 DNA follows: TGTGCCTGGAGACAGGGGTCATACACAGATACGCAGTATTTT. Variable domain in full (rest from reference TRBV30 and TRBJ2-3): SQTIHQWPATLVQPVGSPLSLECTVEGTSNPNLYWYRQAAGRGLQLLFYSVGIGQISSEVPQNLSASRPQDRQFILSSKKLLLSDSGFYLCAWRQGSYTDTQYFGPGTRLTVL.